The 18 T cell receptor beta chains in this list originate from one sample, sequenced in a study of molecular identifiers for immune sequencing clone quantification (dated 2018 in TCRdb). Receptor amplification or capture employed PCR. Instrument used: Illumina HiSeq 4000. TCRdb passed the public sequencing reads through fastp at Q25 and MiXCR, retaining productive beta sequences. Rows matching on CDR3 protein sequence are summarized as one entry with the most common DNA and genes. The sample table shows about 640,000 distinct CDR3 sequences, and 15% to 20% are seen once. About 0.9% of the sample is held by the ten biggest clonotypes. The sequenced sample was naive CD8+ T cells from blood, with Jurkat cell RNA spiked in. Interpreted using the paper, the cell subset or site label stands for: FACS-sorted CD8+CD4-CCR7+CD45RA+ naive T cells. The origin of the receptors is a human donor in good health. Some libraries in this study had Jurkat cell RNA spiked in.

On this clonotype itself: A much larger clone lies one base from this, so it may be a read error. This sequence joins TRBV6-5 and TRBJ2-7; the D is unclear. V shed 1 base and J shed 6 bases, with 13 bases lying between them. Germline V lookup: CDR1 MNHEY, CDR2 SVGAGI. The CDR3 has 14 amino acids. CDR3 in amino acids: CASSYLSATCEQYF. The CDR3 DNA is TGTGCCAGCAGTTACTTGTCGGCAACCTGCGAGCAGTACTTC.

This clonotype showed up just a few times. V usage is TRBV27 and J usage is TRBJ2-3, with D unresolved. The CDR3 length is 16 residues. The germline V gene encodes CDR1 MNHEY and CDR2 SMNVEV (reference sequence). V was clipped by 2 bases and J by 1 base, with 13 bases between them. The chain's CDR3 is CASSLDGSYRTDTQYF. CDR3 in DNA: TGTGCCAGCAGTTTAGACGGCAGCTATCGCACAGATACGCAGTATTTT.

This clonotype turned up a few times. V is TRBV27 and J is TRBJ2-7, with a possible D match to TRBD1 (5 bases). CDR1 and CDR2 (germline): MNHEY, SMNVEV (reference sequence). Trimming took 4 bases from V and 2 from J, leaving 12 bases between them. The CDR3 totals 14 residues. The CDR3 DNA follows: TGTGCCAGCAGTTCAGGACATAGACCCTACGAGCAGTACTTC. Its protein product is CASSSGHRPYEQYF.

To note about this clonotype: Compared with germline, one end of the junction differs, possibly owing to a read error. The chain is built from TRBV5-1 and TRBJ1-1; D gene unclear. CDR3 length: 12 residues. Germline lookup yields CDR1 SGHRS and CDR2 YFSETQ. The CDR3 nucleotides read TGCGCCAGCGGCTTACAAAACACTGAAGCTTTCTTT. It translates to CASGLQNTEAFF. The variable domain in full, with the rest retrieved from reference TRBV5-1 and TRBJ1-1, is KAGVTQTPRYLIKTRGQQVTLSCSPISGHRSVSWYQQTPGQGLQFLFEYFSETQRNKGNFPGRFSGRQFSNSRSEMNVSTLELGDSALYLCASGLQNTEAFFGQGTRLTVV.

This clonotype was counted many times. V gene TRBV7-2 combines with J gene TRBJ2-2; D is perhaps TRBD2 (6 bases). The germline gives CDR1 SGHTA, CDR2 FQGNSA. Trimming removed 6 bases from V and 3 bases from J, with 17 bases in between. The CDR3 extends over 16 amino acids. The CDR3 DNA sequence: TGTGCCAGCAGGACGGGAGCCGAGGTGTACACCGGGGAGCTGTTTTTT. Translation: CASRTGAEVYTGELFF.

This clonotype showed up many times. The rearrangement uses TRBV29-1 and TRBJ2-7; 8 nucleotides line up with TRBD1. Germline CDR1 reads SQVTM; CDR2 reads ANQGSEA. The CDR3 extends over 15 amino acids. Losses at the gene ends were 6 bases for V and 0 bases for J; bases not matched to a gene: 10. DNA for the CDR3: TGCAGCGTCCGATTGGACAGGGTAGTCTCCTACGAGCAGTACTTC. It encodes CSVRLDRVVSYEQYF.

To note about this clonotype: This may be a read error, as it is one base from a much larger clone. The CDR3 does not end in the conserved phenylalanine or tryptophan, so this is likely a read error. The rearrangement uses TRBV12-3 or TRBV12-4 and TRBJ2-7; tentative D call: TRBD2 (6 bases). Trimming left V 3 bases short and J 6 bases short, with 18 bases between. The CDR3 contains 15 residues. CDR3 sequence (DNA): TGTGCCAGCAGTTTGGACCGCACGGGAGTCGTCGAGCAGTACCTC. Translation gives CASSLDRTGVVEQYL.

As for this clonotype: A much larger clone is a single base away; this may be a read error. The chain links TRBV7-8 to TRBJ1-1; D is ambiguous. Per germline, CDR1 SGHVS and CDR2 FQNEAQ. The CDR3 totals 17 residues. Trimming shortened V by 2 bases and J by 3 bases, and 19 bases separated the two germline ends. CDR3 residues: CASSLSRPLDMHTEAFF. The CDR3 bases are TGTGCCAGCAGCTTATCCAGGCCGCTCGATATGCACACTGAAGCTTTCTTT. The whole variable domain, remainder taken from reference TRBV7-8 and TRBJ1-1, is GAGVSQSPRYKVAKRGQDVALRCDPISGHVSLFWYQQALGQGPEFLTYFQNEAQLDKSGLPSDRFFAERPEGSVSTLKIQRTQQEDSAVYLCASSLSRPLDMHTEAFFGQGTRLTVV.

This clonotype showed up many times. The chain joins TRBV9 to TRBJ1-1; D call uncertain. V was cut by 4 bases and J by 8 bases, with 12 bases left in between. The CDR3 loop spans 12 amino acids. CDR1 and CDR2 from the germline V gene are SGDLS and YYNGEE. CDR3 residues: CASSPVVDEAFF. CDR3 sequence (DNA): TGTGCCAGCAGCCCGGTCGTGGACGAAGCTTTCTTT.

This clonotype was detected ten times or more. The rearrangement links TRBV7-8 to TRBJ2-1, with 10 bases aligning to TRBD1. CDR1 SGHVS and CDR2 FQNEAQ come from the germline V gene. V lost 6 bases and J lost 10; bases outside the gene matches: 6. There are 13 residues in the CDR3. The CDR3 loop is CASRSDRGQEQFF. The CDR3 region has the DNA TGTGCCAGCAGATCAGACAGGGGGCAGGAGCAGTTCTTC.

This clonotype was seen ten or more times. The V and J genes are TRBV13 and TRBJ2-4; the D call may be TRBD1 or TRBD2 (5 bases each). The CDR3 covers 13 residues. The V end was cut by 5 bases, the J end by 7 bases, with 12 bases between. Germline assignment: CDR1 PRHDT and CDR2 FYEKMQ (reference sequence). As DNA, the CDR3 is TGTGCCAGCAGCAACCGGGGCCCTAACATTCAGTACTTC. Encoded protein: CASSNRGPNIQYF.

Many counts were recorded for this clonotype. The V gene is TRBV27, the J gene TRBJ1-2, with 7 bases lining up with TRBD1. This CDR3 comprises 16 residues. With V trimmed by 5 bases and J by 4 bases, 13 bases remained unmatched. Germline V gene data show CDR1 as MNHEY and CDR2 as SMNVEV (reference sequence). CDR3 DNA sequence: TGTGCCAGCAGTCAACTGGGACAGACCACCACCTATGGCTACACCTTC. This gives the protein CASSQLGQTTTYGYTF.

In this sample, this clonotype turned up a few times. The V call is TRBV7-9, the J call TRBJ2-1; 11 bases line up with TRBD2. V gave up 4 bases and J gave up 0 bases; unmatched junction bases: 2. CDR1 and CDR2 from the germline V gene are SEHNR and FQNEAQ (reference sequence). This CDR3 spans 16 amino acids. DNA of the CDR3: TGTGCCAGCAGCTCACTAGCGGGAGTCTCCTACAATGAGCAGTTCTTC. Translating gives CASSSLAGVSYNEQFF.

In DNA, the CDR3 is TGTGCCAGCAGCGGGGGGCGTGCGGAGACCCAGTACTTC. Translating it yields CASSGGRAETQYF. The V and J genes are TRBV7-9 and TRBJ2-5; D may match TRBD1 or TRBD2 (6 bases each). The CDR3 is made up of 13 amino acids. Germline V gene lookup returns CDR1 SEHNR and CDR2 FQNEAQ (reference sequence). The germline V and J ends were trimmed by 5 bases and 5 bases, with 12 bases remaining between them.

The rearrangement uses TRBV9 and TRBJ2-7; TRBD2 agrees at 12 bases. Trimming removed 0 bases from V and 0 bases from J; junction bases left unmatched: 1. From germline, CDR1 is SGDLS and CDR2 YYNGEE. The CDR3 contains 16 residues. Here the CDR3 DNA reads TGTGCCAGCAGCGTAGGGGGACTAGCGGGCTCCTACGAGCAGTACTTC. This sequence encodes CASSVGGLAGSYEQYF. The full variable domain, its missing parts supplied by reference TRBV9 and TRBJ2-7, is DSGVTQTPKHLITATGQRVTLRCSPRSGDLSVYWYQQSLDQGLQFLIQYYNGEERAKGNILERFSAQQFPDLHSELNLSSLELGDSALYFCASSVGGLAGSYEQYFGPGTRLTVT.

The chain uses TRBV9 and TRBJ2-5; 12 nucleotides line up with TRBD2. The germline V gene encodes CDR1 SGDLS and CDR2 YYNGEE. J was trimmed by 1 base and V by 4 bases; bases with no gene match: 2. The CDR3 runs to 15 residues. CDR3 sequence (DNA): TGTGCCAGCAGCTGGACTAGCGGGACCCAAGAGACCCAGTACTTC. Translating gives CASSWTSGTQETQYF.

This clonotype was detected ten times or more. The genes are TRBV3-1 and TRBJ1-1, with D possibly TRBD1 on 6 matching bases. The V end lost 3 bases, the J end lost 0 bases, and 11 bases lay between the germline ends. Germline V gene sequence: CDR1 LGHDT, CDR2 YNNKEL (reference sequence). CDR3 length: 15 amino acids. CDR3 in amino acids: CASSHFGGLNTEAFF. In nucleotides, the CDR3 is TGTGCCAGCAGCCATTTTGGGGGCTTGAACACTGAAGCTTTCTTT.

This clonotype has ten or more counts. This chain connects TRBV30 to TRBJ1-1; D unclear. CDR3 length: 11 residues. Trimming stripped 0 bases from V and 11 bases from J, with 10 bases between. The V gene's germline CDR1 is GTSNPN and CDR2 SVGIG (reference sequence). The CDR3 DNA follows: TGTGCCTGGAGTGTATCACATTCGGCTTTCTTT. Residues: CAWSVSHSAFF.